This is a list of T cell receptor beta chains from one sample in a study of OX40 agonist ivuxolimab in advanced cancers. Here immunoSEQ multiplex PCR was the method, and the copy in TCRdb shows in-frame clones only, minus some. The sample carries roughly 70,000 clones, 80% to 85% recorded once. Material: CD4+ or CD8+ T cells sorted from blood, obtained in a trial of the OX40 agonist ivuxolimab. The receptors shown here come from an adult with an advanced solid tumor such as melanoma, head and neck, liver or kidney cancer. Both conserved end residues are part of each CDR3. The D gene is left open where the match is weak. Clone sizes are given selectively: once, few, many, or a class where the clone is expanded.

V gene: TRBV9
D gene: -
J gene: TRBJ2-7
clone size: -
CDR3 length: 14
CDR3 protein: CASSVAPAGYEQYF
CDR3 DNA: TGTGCCAGCAGCGTAGCTCCAGCGGGTTACGAGCAGTACTTC

V gene: TRBV7-2
D gene: TRBD1
J gene: TRBJ1-1
clone size: -
CDR3 length: 15
CDR3 protein: CASSSVAGGGNEAFF
CDR3 DNA: TGTGCCAGCAGCTCGGTTGCAGGGGGCGGGAATGAAGCTTTCTTT

V gene: TRBV4-3
D gene: TRBD1
J gene: TRBJ2-6
clone size: -
CDR3 length: 18
CDR3 protein: CASSQEGQWSSGANVLTF
CDR3 DNA: TGCGCCAGCAGCCAAGAGGGACAGTGGAGCTCTGGGGCCAACGTCCTGACTTTC

V gene: TRBV5-1
D gene: -
J gene: TRBJ2-1
clone size: -
CDR3 length: 15
CDR3 protein: CASSLAGASYNEQFF
CDR3 DNA: TGCGCCAGCAGCTTAGCAGGGGCCTCCTACAATGAGCAGTTCTTC

V gene: TRBV4-3
D gene: TRBD2
J gene: TRBJ2-7
clone size: -
CDR3 length: 15
CDR3 protein: CASSQDRGEKYEQYF
CDR3 DNA: TGCGCCAGCAGCCAAGATCGGGGGGAAAAGTACGAGCAGTACTTC

V gene: TRBV4-2
D gene: -
J gene: TRBJ2-1
clone size: few
CDR3 length: 15
CDR3 protein: CASSPRGASYNEQFF
CDR3 DNA: TGTGCCAGCAGCCCCCGGGGGGCCTCCTACAATGAGCAGTTCTTC

V gene: TRBV29-1
D gene: -
J gene: TRBJ1-3
clone size: -
CDR3 length: 12
CDR3 protein: CSVAGLGNTIYF
CDR3 DNA: TGCAGCGTTGCGGGGCTGGGAAACACCATATATTTT

V gene: TRBV5-1
D gene: -
J gene: TRBJ1-3
clone size: few
CDR3 length: 13
CDR3 protein: CASSKSPGNTIYF
CDR3 DNA: TGCGCCAGCAGTAAATCACCTGGAAACACCATATATTTT

V gene: TRBV13
D gene: -
J gene: TRBJ1-5
clone size: -
CDR3 length: 11
CDR3 protein: CASSGGQPQHF
CDR3 DNA: TGTGCCAGCAGTGGTGGTCAGCCCCAGCATTTT

V gene: TRBV15
D gene: -
J gene: TRBJ1-2
clone size: -
CDR3 length: 14
CDR3 protein: CATSRTRVVYGYTF
CDR3 DNA: TGTGCCACCAGCAGGACCCGAGTCGTCTATGGCTACACCTTC

V gene: TRBV6-6
D gene: -
J gene: TRBJ2-1
clone size: -
CDR3 length: 14
CDR3 protein: CASSYGTLTNEQFF
CDR3 DNA: TGTGCCAGCAGTTACGGGACTCTCACCAATGAGCAGTTCTTC

V gene: TRBV5-8
D gene: -
J gene: TRBJ1-5
clone size: -
CDR3 length: 15
CDR3 protein: CASSAITDANQPQHF
CDR3 DNA: TGTGCCAGCAGCGCTATTACAGACGCTAATCAGCCCCAGCATTTT

V gene: TRBV28
D gene: TRBD1
J gene: TRBJ1-2
clone size: -
CDR3 length: 15
CDR3 protein: CASSSQGDSNYGYTF
CDR3 DNA: TGTGCCAGCAGTTCCCAGGGGGACAGTAACTATGGCTACACCTTC

V gene: TRBV28
D gene: -
J gene: TRBJ2-7
clone size: -
CDR3 length: 16
CDR3 protein: CASSFKLWSSSYEQYF
CDR3 DNA: TGTGCCAGCAGTTTTAAATTGTGGAGTAGCTCCTACGAGCAGTACTTC

V gene: TRBV7-7
D gene: -
J gene: TRBJ2-3
clone size: -
CDR3 length: 14
CDR3 protein: CASSLGVGGDTQYF
CDR3 DNA: TGTGCCAGCAGCCTGGGGGTTGGGGGAGATACGCAGTATTTT

V gene: TRBV6-6
D gene: -
J gene: TRBJ1-3
clone size: -
CDR3 length: 14
CDR3 protein: CASSPDLSGNTIYF
CDR3 DNA: TGTGCCAGCAGCCCCGACCTCTCTGGAAACACCATATATTTT

V gene: TRBV10-2
D gene: TRBD1
J gene: TRBJ1-6
clone size: -
CDR3 length: 17
CDR3 protein: CASSLGQGAAYNSPLHF
CDR3 DNA: TGCGCCAGCAGCCTAGGACAGGGGGCCGCCTATAATTCACCCCTCCACTTT

V gene: TRBV25-1
D gene: -
J gene: TRBJ2-7
clone size: -
CDR3 length: 13
CDR3 protein: CASSIRESYEQYF
CDR3 DNA: TGTGCCAGCAGCATCCGGGAGTCCTACGAGCAGTACTTC

V gene: TRBV28
D gene: TRBD2
J gene: TRBJ2-1
clone size: -
CDR3 length: 12
CDR3 protein: CASSFPGTKKFF
CDR3 DNA: TGTGCCAGCAGTTTCCCCGGGACTAAAAAGTTCTTC